What follows describes a single T cell receptor (beta chain). These data come from a study of T cells in localized non-small cell lung cancer. Measured with immunoSEQ multiplex PCR; TCRdb has only the in-frame clones, and not every one. The repertoire holds roughly 25,000 clones, 85% to 90% seen once, with 5.5% to 7.5% in the top ten. With V trimmed by 3 bases and J by 5 bases, 2 bases remained unmatched. This CDR3 is 13 amino acids long. Per germline, CDR1 KGHSH and CDR2 LQKENI. Source: PBMCs, taken before any cancer treatment. J is TRBJ1-2 and V is TRBV18, with TRBD1 matching 8 bases. This receptor was obtained from a man aged 40 to 75 with stage II lung adenocarcinoma. The CDR3 nucleotides read TGTGCCAGCTCACCGGACAGGGAGTATGGCTACACCTTC. Translation: CASSPDREYGYTF.